This TCR beta chain was retrieved from a study of blood T cells in healthy people across ages. Regarding the study as a whole: TCR beta diversity per million T cells fell roughly linearly with age.

The CDR3 sequence is 16 residues long. Losses at the gene ends were 7 bases for V and 2 bases for J; bases not matched to a gene: 8. Caucasian individuals from Russia who were healthy and aged about 6 to 90 acted as donors. Per-sample PBMC isolation yielded at least 6.5 million cells. Alongside a J-beta primer mix, a sample-barcoded 5' primer served in a second PCR lasting about 7 to 11 cycles. TCRdb called the 5' RACE reads again in MiXCR, with one record for every CDR3 protein. The table records about a million distinct CDR3 sequences, roughly 51% of them present only once. With regard to this clonotype: Its specificity is unknown.

This chain links TRBV12-3 or TRBV12-4 with TRBJ2-3, with 11 bases aligning to TRBD2. This TCR derives from a woman aged 55 to 70 in good health. Input material: blood. This CDR3 is CASTASGRKTTDTQYF. The CDR3 nucleotides read TGTGCCAGCACCGCTAGCGGGAGGAAAACCACAGATACGCAGTATTTT.